The 26 T cell receptor beta chains below all came from one sample that was sequenced in a study of human T cells and chemical hapten exposure. One entry per CDR3 protein results from TCRdb running MiXCR on the RACE reads. The table includes over 100,000 distinct CDR3 sequences, roughly 10% detected once. This sample's time point: patch test 2, 6 weeks after DPC sensitization. Documented treatment: therapeutic diphenylcyclopropenone sensitization with weekly scalp DPC. The starting material was whole blood, obtained in connection with sensitization to the hapten diphenylcyclopropenone (DPC). The receptors come from a woman between 35 and 50 years old with alopecia areata. Some clones in this sample may be carry-over from other donors' samples.

This clonotype was counted a few times. The rearrangement joins TRBV4-2 to TRBJ1-6; D is undetermined. Germline assignment: CDR1 LGHNA and CDR2 YNFKEQ. CDR3 length equals 15 residues. Trimming removed 4 bases at V and 10 bases at J, with 17 bases between. The CDR3 region has the DNA TGTGCCAGCAGCCTGTGGACGGACCGCTCGTCACCCCTCCACTTT. Protein product: CASSLWTDRSSPLHF.

This clonotype was seen a few times. The J gene is TRBJ1-5, the V gene TRBV7-9, with a possible D match to TRBD1 (5 bases). The CDR3 covers 17 residues. Trimming cost V 5 bases and J 9 bases, with 26 bases left between them. Germline assignment: CDR1 SEHNR and CDR2 FQNEAQ (reference sequence). CDR3 DNA sequence: TGTGCCAGCAGCGCTAGGACCGGGACCGCATTCATGGGGCCCCAGCATTTT. Translated, it gives CASSARTGTAFMGPQHF.

This clonotype was seen repeatedly, ten times or more. The chain has TRBV7-9 and TRBJ1-6; D ambiguous. V was shortened by 5 bases and J by 7 bases, with 12 bases between the two germline ends. CDR3 size: 14 residues. Per germline, CDR1 SEHNR and CDR2 FQNEAQ (reference sequence). The CDR3 loop reads CASSPSGGNSPLHF. The CDR3, as DNA: TGTGCCAGCAGCCCTAGCGGTGGCAATTCACCCCTCCACTTT.

This clonotype was counted many times. The genes are TRBV29-1 and TRBJ2-5; D possibly corresponds to TRBD1 (5 bases). V was shortened by 7 bases and J by 2 bases, with 14 bases between the two germline ends. The CDR3 sequence is 13 residues long. The germline CDR1 and CDR2 sequences are SQVTM and ANQGSEA. The CDR3 spells CSADGAGQETQYF. The CDR3 DNA reads as TGCAGCGCCGATGGGGCTGGACAAGAGACCCAGTACTTC.

The chain links TRBV7-2 to TRBJ2-5; 8 bases line up with TRBD2. V trimming: 5 bases; J trimming: 7 bases; junction bases outside the gene matches: 12. Per the germline V gene, CDR1 is SGHTA and CDR2 is FQGNSA. The CDR3 contains 15 residues. The CDR3 DNA reads TGTGCCAGCAGCCCCTCCGGGACTAGATCTGGGACCCAGTACTTC. Its protein is CASSPSGTRSGTQYF.

This clonotype was seen ten or more times. CDR3 region: CASSKGQGTEAFF. The CDR3 region has the DNA TGTGCCAGCAGTAAGGGACAGGGGACTGAAGCTTTCTTT. The J gene is TRBJ1-1, the V gene TRBV28; TRBD1 matches at 10 bases. The J segment lost 5 bases and the V segment lost 5 bases, leaving 2 bases of the junction unmatched. This CDR3 contains 13 residues. CDR1 is MDHEN and CDR2 is SYDVKM in the germline V gene.

The V and J genes are TRBV5-1 and TRBJ2-7, with D hard to call. The CDR3 runs 11 residues. Germline CDR1 SGHRS, CDR2 YFSETQ. V lost 5 bases and J 9 bases, leaving 12 bases between the germline ends. CDR3 in amino acids: CASRLTGPQYF. In DNA form, the CDR3 reads TGCGCCAGCAGGCTCACCGGGCCGCAGTACTTC.

This clonotype was seen more than once but under ten times. The J gene is TRBJ1-6, the V gene TRBV7-8; 9 nucleotides agree with TRBD1. The J segment lost 6 bases and the V segment lost 6 bases, leaving 9 bases of the junction unmatched. The CDR3 totals 16 residues. The germline V gene has CDR1 SGHVS and CDR2 FQNEAQ. The CDR3 DNA reads as TGTGCCAGCAGGCTACAGGGGGCTCGTGGTAATTCACCCCTCCACTTT. Translating gives CASRLQGARGNSPLHF.

This clonotype has at least ten counts. The chain combines TRBV29-1 with TRBJ1-3; no clear D. Germline V gene lookup returns CDR1 SQVTM and CDR2 ANQGSEA. V was trimmed by 4 bases and J by 0 bases, leaving 7 bases between them. The CDR3 sequence is 13 residues long. In DNA form, the CDR3 reads TGCAGCGTTGTCGATCCCTCTGGAAACACCATATATTTT. Amino acids: CSVVDPSGNTIYF.

There are a few counts of this clonotype. The CDR3 reads CASSYFDSASGNTIYF. The DNA of the CDR3 is TGTGCCAGCAGCTATTTTGATTCGGCCTCTGGAAACACCATATATTTT. The chain joins TRBV11-2 to TRBJ1-3, with D unclear. CDR3 length: 16 amino acids. Trimming removed 4 bases at V and 0 bases at J, with 13 bases between. Germline values: CDR1 SGHAT, CDR2 FQNNGV.

The V and J genes are TRBV7-9 and TRBJ2-7; tentatively, D is TRBD1 (6 bases). CDR3 length: 15 residues. CDR1 and CDR2 from the germline V gene are SEHNR and FQNEAQ (reference sequence). Trimming pared 1 base from V and 2 bases from J, leaving 12 bases between. The CDR3 region has the DNA TGTGCCAGCAGCTTAGGGGGGACAACAACCTACGAGCAGTACTTC. This codes for CASSLGGTTTYEQYF. Complete variable domain (other parts from reference TRBV7-9 and TRBJ2-7): DTGVSQNPRHKITKRGQNVTFRCDPISEHNRLYWYRQTLGQGPEFLTYFQNEAQLEKSRLLSDRFSAERPKGSFSTLEIQRTEQGDSAMYLCASSLGGTTTYEQYFGPGTRLTVT.

This clonotype was observed a few times. The J gene is TRBJ2-3, the V gene TRBV5-4, with 10 positions matching TRBD2. V shed 3 bases, J shed 2 bases, and the junction held 3 bases outside the gene matches. This CDR3 has 15 amino acids. From germline, CDR1 is SGHNT and CDR2 YYREEE (reference sequence). CDR3 DNA: TGTGCCAGCAGCTCAACTAGCGGGGCCACAGATACGCAGTATTTT. Amino acid sequence: CASSSTSGATDTQYF.

A note on this clonotype: The junction differs from germline at one of its ends, possibly a read error. V and J are TRBV6-1 and TRBJ1-1; tentative D call: TRBD1 (5 bases). The length of the CDR3 is 18 residues. CDR1 is MNHNS and CDR2 is SASEGT in the germline V gene. CDR3 residues: CASSEAPGWGLMNTEVFF. CDR3 nucleotides: TGTGCCAGCAGTGAAGCTCCTGGTTGGGGACTTATGAACACTGAAGTTTTCTTT.

This clonotype was counted between two and nine times. This chain joins TRBV7-2 and TRBJ1-3; no clear D gene. Germline-derived CDR1 and CDR2 are SGHTA and FQGNSA. The CDR3 contains 15 residues. Trimming shortened V by 4 bases and J by 0 bases, and 10 bases separated the two germline ends. The CDR3 region has the DNA TGTGCCAGCAGCTCCGACTTCTCCTCTGGAAACACCATATATTTT. It translates to CASSSDFSSGNTIYF.

This clonotype was counted at least ten times. The rearrangement links TRBV29-1 to TRBJ1-2; 11 positions agree with TRBD1. Trimming at V came to 6 bases and at J to 6 bases, leaving 12 bases not matched to a gene. The germline CDR1 and CDR2 sequences are SQVTM and ANQGSEA. The CDR3 is made up of 15 amino acids. This CDR3 is CSVVLGTGGKDGYTF. CDR3 DNA: TGCAGCGTCGTTCTTGGGACAGGGGGTAAAGATGGCTACACCTTC.

This clonotype was seen only once. The chain is built from TRBV4-3 and TRBJ2-2; D is uncertain. V was shortened by 0 bases and J by 5 bases, with 7 bases between the two germline ends. The CDR3 consists of 14 residues. CDR1 and CDR2 (germline): LGHNA, YSLEER. The CDR3 loop is CASSQDEETGELFF. CDR3 in DNA: TGCGCCAGCAGCCAAGACGAGGAGACCGGGGAGCTGTTTTTT.

This clonotype was recorded at least ten times. The gene calls are TRBV6-2 or TRBV6-3 and TRBJ1-3; D might be TRBD1 (5 bases). The CDR3 totals 16 residues. V dropped 1 base and J dropped 0 bases, with 10 bases sitting between them. Per germline, CDR1 MNHEY and CDR2 SVGEGT. CDR3 sequence reads: CASSYFGASSGNTIYF. For the CDR3, the DNA is TGTGCCAGCAGTTACTTCGGGGCCAGCTCTGGAAACACCATATATTTT.

The J gene is TRBJ2-2, the V gene TRBV28; 7 bases are a match to TRBD1. Germline V gives CDR1 MDHEN, CDR2 SYDVKM. The CDR3 contains 16 residues. V lost 10 bases and J lost 5; bases outside the gene matches: 16. The CDR3 bases are TGTGCCATCGAACGGCGAGGGGGCATCAAAACCGGGGAGCTGTTTTTT. This translates into CAIERRGGIKTGELFF.

This clonotype appeared many times. The CDR3 reads CASSPSPNMNTEAFF. DNA of the CDR3: TGTGCCAGCTCACCAAGTCCAAATATGAACACTGAAGCTTTCTTT. The chain has TRBV18 and TRBJ1-1; D gene uncertain. The germline V gene encodes CDR1 KGHSH and CDR2 LQKENI. The CDR3 loop spans 15 amino acids. The ends were cut back, 2 bases at V and 0 bases at J, with 10 bases in the middle.

This rearrangement joins TRBV4-3 to TRBJ2-3; 12 bases match TRBD2. Germline assignment: CDR1 LGHNA and CDR2 YSLEER. Trimming cost V 0 bases and J 6 bases; bases outside gene matches: 7. The CDR3 length is 17 residues. The CDR3 loop reads CASSQETWTSGVDTQYF. The CDR3 region has the DNA TGCGCCAGCAGCCAAGAGACCTGGACTAGCGGGGTGGATACGCAGTATTTT.

This clonotype was counted a few times. V and J are TRBV6-1 and TRBJ2-7; D call uncertain. Per the germline V gene, CDR1 is MNHNS and CDR2 is SASEGT. V lost 8 bases to trimming and J lost 0 bases, with 11 bases between them. The CDR3 spans 13 residues. The CDR3 loop is CASEQTSSYEQYF. The CDR3 region has the DNA TGTGCCAGCGAACAGACGAGCTCCTACGAGCAGTACTTC.

V is TRBV11-2 and J is TRBJ2-5, with D unresolved. The germline CDR1 and CDR2 sequences are SGHAT and FQNNGV. V lost 3 bases to trimming and J lost 5 bases, with 13 bases between them. The CDR3 runs 14 residues. The CDR3 loop is CASSFIPIEETQYF. CDR3 bases: TGTGCCAGCAGCTTCATACCTATAGAGGAGACCCAGTACTTC.

This clonotype was seen once. The chain has TRBV6-5 and TRBJ1-2; perhaps TRBD1 as D (5 bases). The V gene lost 6 bases and the J gene lost 4 bases, with 9 bases spanning the gap. The CDR3 covers 12 residues. The germline V gene encodes CDR1 MNHEY and CDR2 SVGAGI. The CDR3 reads CASSRQTYGYTF. The CDR3 bases are TGTGCCAGCAGCCGACAGACCTATGGCTACACCTTC.

This clonotype was counted many times. This rearrangement joins TRBV11-2 to TRBJ2-7; 9 bases are a match to TRBD2. This CDR3 comprises 16 residues. From germline, CDR1 is SGHAT and CDR2 FQNNGV. V was pared by 5 bases and J by 9 bases, with 17 bases of the junction left unmatched. CDR3 coding DNA: TGTGCCAGCAGCGCCCCCCCCTCAGCGGGGGGTAGAGTGCAGTACTTC. It codes for CASSAPPSAGGRVQYF.

The rearrangement joins TRBV12-3 or TRBV12-4 to TRBJ1-5; D uncertain. V lost 4 bases to trimming and J lost 7 bases, with 11 bases between them. This CDR3 has 13 residues. The CDR3 nucleotides read TGTGCCAGCAGTTCGTACACAGAACAGCCCCAGCATTTT. This codes for CASSSYTEQPQHF.

This clonotype was recorded a few times. The chain has TRBV7-9 and TRBJ2-5; D might be TRBD1 (5 bases). The germline V gene encodes CDR1 SEHNR and CDR2 FQNEAQ (reference sequence). Deletions cut 7 bases from V and 0 bases from J, with 9 bases between. The CDR3 has 13 residues. This CDR3 is CASNPGHQETQYF. CDR3 in DNA: TGTGCCAGCAACCCAGGGCACCAAGAGACCCAGTACTTC. The entire variable domain, with the rest obtained from reference TRBV7-9 and TRBJ2-5, is as follows: DTGVSQNPRHKITKRGQNVTFRCDPISEHNRLYWYRQTLGQGPEFLTYFQNEAQLEKSRLLSDRFSAERPKGSFSTLEIQRTEQGDSAMYLCASNPGHQETQYFGPGTRLLVL.